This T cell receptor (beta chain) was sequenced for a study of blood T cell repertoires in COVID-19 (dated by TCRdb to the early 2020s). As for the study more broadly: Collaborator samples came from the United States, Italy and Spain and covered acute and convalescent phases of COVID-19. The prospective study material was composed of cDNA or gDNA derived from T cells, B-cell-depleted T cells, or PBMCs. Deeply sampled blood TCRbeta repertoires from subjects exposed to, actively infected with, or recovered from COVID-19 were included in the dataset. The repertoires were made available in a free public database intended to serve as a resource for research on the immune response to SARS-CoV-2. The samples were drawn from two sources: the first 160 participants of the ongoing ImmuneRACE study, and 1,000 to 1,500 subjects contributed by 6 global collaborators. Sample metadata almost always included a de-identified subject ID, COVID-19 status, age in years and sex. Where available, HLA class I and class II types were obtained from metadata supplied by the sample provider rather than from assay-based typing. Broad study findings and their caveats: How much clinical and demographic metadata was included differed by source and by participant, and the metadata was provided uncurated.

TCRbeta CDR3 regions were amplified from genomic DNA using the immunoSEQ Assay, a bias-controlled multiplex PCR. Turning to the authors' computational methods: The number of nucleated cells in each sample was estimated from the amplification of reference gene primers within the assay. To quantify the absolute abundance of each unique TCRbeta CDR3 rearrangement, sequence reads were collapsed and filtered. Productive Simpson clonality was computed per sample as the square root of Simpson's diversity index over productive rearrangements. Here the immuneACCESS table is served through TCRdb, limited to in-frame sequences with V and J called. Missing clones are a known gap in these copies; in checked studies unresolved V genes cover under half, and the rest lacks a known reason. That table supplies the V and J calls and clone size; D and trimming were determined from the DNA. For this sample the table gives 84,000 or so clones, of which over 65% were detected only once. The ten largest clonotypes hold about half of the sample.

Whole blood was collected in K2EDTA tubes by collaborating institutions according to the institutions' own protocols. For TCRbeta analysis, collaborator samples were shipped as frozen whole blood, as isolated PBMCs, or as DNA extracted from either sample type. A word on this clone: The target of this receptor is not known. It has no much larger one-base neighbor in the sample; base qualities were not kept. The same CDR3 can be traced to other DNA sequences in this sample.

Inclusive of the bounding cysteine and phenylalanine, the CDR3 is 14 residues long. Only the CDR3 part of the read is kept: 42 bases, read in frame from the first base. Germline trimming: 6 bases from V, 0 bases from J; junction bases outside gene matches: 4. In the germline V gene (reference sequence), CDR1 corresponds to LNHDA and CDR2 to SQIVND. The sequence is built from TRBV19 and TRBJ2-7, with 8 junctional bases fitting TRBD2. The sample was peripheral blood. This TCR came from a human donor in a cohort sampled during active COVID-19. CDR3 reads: CASSSGGGSYEQYF. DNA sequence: TGTGCCAGTAGCTCGGGGGGGGGCTCCTACGAGCAGTACTTC.